This record looks at one T cell receptor (beta chain) sequence and its context. The assay was immunoSEQ multiplex PCR, and TCRdb's table has in-frame clones only and misses some. Here the sample spans hundreds of thousands of clones, under 90% being singletons. These data originate in a study of blood T cell repertoires in COVID-19. Looked up from germline, CDR1 is MGHDK and CDR2 is SYGVNS. Trimming removed 3 bases at V and 7 bases at J, with 22 bases between. The length of the CDR3 is 17 residues. The TCR sequence derives from a man between 60 and 75 years old who had recovered from COVID-19. The sequenced sample was peripheral blood. This chain connects TRBV25-1 to TRBJ2-1; a weak D match, TRBD1 (6 bases). The CDR3 is CASSDRSRTGFGNEQFF. In DNA, the CDR3 is TGTGCCAGCAGTGATCGGTCTCGCACAGGGTTTGGTAATGAGCAGTTCTTC.